These 4 T cell receptor beta chains originate from one sample sequenced in a study of response to subunit inactivated influenza vaccine. TCRdb itself ran the RT-PCR reads through MiXCR, one entry per CDR3 protein. The sample lists about 620,000 distinct CDR3 sequences, 11% occurring once. The data were also submitted as part of a second study, on T cells expressing NK-cell markers. From that paper: A 5'RACE template switching approach incorporating UMIs was used to make TCR beta cDNA.

Sequencing used PBMCs from blood, obtained on the day of vaccination. These TCRs come from a man aged 50 or older who received an inactivated influenza vaccine.

The chain has TRBV7-2 and TRBJ2-1; D gene unclear. The CDR3 contains 15 residues. V lost 7 bases and J lost 0, with 13 bases in between. Germline V gene sequence: CDR1 SGHTA, CDR2 FQGNSA. CDR3 DNA sequence: TGTGCCAGCAAAGCCGTGGCAGGCTCCTACAATGAGCAGTTCTTC. This encodes CASKAVAGSYNEQFF. Variable domain in full (rest from reference TRBV7-2 and TRBJ2-1): GAGVSQSPSNKVTEKGKDVELRCDPISGHTALYWYRQSLGQGLEFLIYFQGNSAPDKSGLPSDRFSAERTGGSVSTLTIQRTQQEDSAVYLCASKAVAGSYNEQFFGPGTRLTVL.

This clonotype showed up just a few times. The chain combines TRBV20-1 with TRBJ2-5; 10 nucleotides match TRBD1. The CDR3 totals 14 residues. CDR1 DFQATT and CDR2 SNEGSKA come from the germline V gene (reference sequence). V trimming: 6 bases; J trimming: 4 bases; junction bases outside the gene matches: 8. CDR3 protein: CSATGTGDSETQYF. The CDR3 nucleotides are TGCAGTGCGACCGGGACAGGGGATTCAGAGACCCAGTACTTC.

V and J are TRBV4-2 and TRBJ1-6; D ambiguous. Germline V gene sequence: CDR1 LGHNA, CDR2 YNFKEQ. The CDR3 covers 13 residues. The V end was cut by 0 bases, the J end by 7 bases, with 4 bases between. The CDR3 reads CASSQDGNSPLHF. The CDR3 DNA is TGTGCCAGCAGCCAAGATGGAAATTCACCCCTCCACTTT.

This clonotype was observed a handful of times. V and J are TRBV5-1 and TRBJ1-4; TRBD1 aligns across 9 bases. The germline V gene has CDR1 SGHRS and CDR2 YFSETQ. The CDR3 spans 14 residues. The V and J ends lost 2 bases and 5 bases, in that order; junction bases with no gene match: 1. The CDR3 nucleotides are TGCGCCAGCAGCTTCGACAGGGGGAATGAAAAACTGTTTTTT. Translation gives CASSFDRGNEKLFF.